This T cell receptor (beta chain) comes out of a study of OX40 agonist ivuxolimab in advanced cancers. Study-wide context: Given to patients was ivuxolimab, an agonistic anti-OX40 (CD134) antibody. Partial responses, seen in three patients, involved one hepatocellular carcinoma and two cutaneous melanomas.

Sequencing was performed with immunoSEQ multiplex PCR; in TCRdb, only in-frame clones are kept and a portion is missing. The repertoire holds some 70,000 clones, with about 80% as singletons. As concerns this clone: Antigen unknown.

Trimming took 7 bases from V and 5 from J, leaving 10 bases between them. The germline gives CDR1 SQVTM, CDR2 ANQGSEA. The CDR3 runs to 11 residues. Study observations and caveats: Partly responding patients at 0.1-3.0 mg/kg showed some of the smallest clonal expansion.

The sample consisted of CD4+ or CD8+ T cells sorted from blood, taken in a trial of the OX40 agonist ivuxolimab. The rearrangement links TRBV29-1 to TRBJ2-3; D not resolved. The sequence was obtained from an adult with an advanced solid tumor such as melanoma, head and neck, liver or kidney cancer. CDR3 residues: CSDRVGDTQYF. In DNA form, the CDR3 reads TGCAGCGATAGGGTGGGAGATACGCAGTATTTT.